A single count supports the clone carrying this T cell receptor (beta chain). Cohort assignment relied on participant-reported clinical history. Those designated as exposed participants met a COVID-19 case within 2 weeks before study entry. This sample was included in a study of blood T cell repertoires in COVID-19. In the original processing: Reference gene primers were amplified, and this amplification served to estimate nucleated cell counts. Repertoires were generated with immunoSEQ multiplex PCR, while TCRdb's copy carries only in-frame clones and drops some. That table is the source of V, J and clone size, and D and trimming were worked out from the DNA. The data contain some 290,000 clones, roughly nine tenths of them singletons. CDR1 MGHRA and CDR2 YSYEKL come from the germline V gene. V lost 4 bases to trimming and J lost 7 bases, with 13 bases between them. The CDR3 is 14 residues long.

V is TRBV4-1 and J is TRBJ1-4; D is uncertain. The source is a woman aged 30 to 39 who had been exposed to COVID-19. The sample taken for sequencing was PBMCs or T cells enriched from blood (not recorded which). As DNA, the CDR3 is TGCGCCAGCAGCCTCGAGACCGGAGTTGAAAAACTGTTTTTT. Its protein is CASSLETGVEKLFF.